This TCR beta chain is from a study of blood T cell repertoires in COVID-19. Cohort 3 donors counted as recovered after two negative PCRs, clearance, or resolved symptoms. There are 11 residues in the CDR3. Trimming pared 0 bases from V and 6 bases from J, leaving 5 bases between. CDR1 and CDR2 (germline): DFQATT, SNEGSKA (reference sequence). Profiled with immunoSEQ multiplex PCR; TCRdb holds only in-frame clones, not every one. The data hold 150,000 to 200,000 clones, with almost 80% observed a single time. V and J are TRBV20-1 and TRBJ1-1, with unresolved D. The receptor comes from a woman aged 45-60 years who had recovered from COVID-19. Source material: PBMCs or T cells enriched from blood (not recorded which). The CDR3 sequence: CSARESPEAFF. In DNA, the CDR3 is TGCAGTGCTAGAGAGTCTCCTGAAGCTTTCTTT.